The clone carrying this T cell receptor beta chain was picked up a small number of times. Its antigen is as yet unknown. This entry comes from a study of T cells after yellow fever vaccination. General study points: A small proportion of clonotypes was detected in both the CD4 and CD8 compartments. Contaminating bulk clonotypes could be abundant in FACS-sorted repertoires. Among primary-vaccination clones, most reappeared after the booster, at almost 98% for CD4 and roughly 90% for CD8.

The trim removed 0 bases at V and 9 bases at J, leaving 5 bases unmatched. CDR3 size: 15 residues. Looked up from germline, CDR1 is ENHRY and CDR2 is SYGVKD. The study made its TCR cDNA through 5'RACE template switching. That step introduced a universal primer site along with UMIs. TCRdb passed the 5' RACE reads through MiXCR, listing each CDR3 protein once. Altogether 310,000 or so distinct CDR3 sequences are present, about 3.5% being singletons, with the ten largest covering about 25%. This TCR derives from a man aged 18-30 years who received the YFV17D yellow fever vaccine. This sample comprised PBMCs, obtained on the day of the yellow fever booster vaccination. V is TRBV10-3 and J is TRBJ2-1; 10 nucleotides agree with TRBD2. CDR3 sequence: CAISESSGGAGEQFF. The CDR3 DNA is TGTGCCATCAGTGAGTCAAGCGGGGGGGCCGGTGAGCAGTTCTTC.